Given below is one T cell receptor (beta chain) in context. The sample originates from a study of technical replicates of blood from several donors. This table comes from immunoSEQ multiplex PCR, and its TCRdb copy is limited to in-frame clones, with some not included. Here the sample spans tens of thousands of clones, around nine tenths being singletons. The TCR was taken from a human donor in good health. Some clones in this sample may be carry-over from other donors' samples. The sample was PBMCs.

CDR3 sequence (DNA): TGTGCCAGCAGCATCCGGGGGACCACCGGGGAGCTGTTTTTT. It yields the protein CASSIRGTTGELFF. This sequence joins TRBV7-3 and TRBJ2-2; D may be TRBD2 (6 bases). CDR1 is SGHTA and CDR2 is FQGTGA in the germline V gene. The CDR3 sequence is 14 residues long. The V gene lost 5 bases and the J gene lost 4 bases, with 11 bases spanning the gap. The variable domain in full, completed from reference TRBV7-3 and TRBJ2-2, reads GAGVSQTPSNKVTEKGKYVELRCDPISGHTALYWYRQSLGQGPEFLIYFQGTGAADDSGLPNDRFFAVRPEGSVSTLKIQRTERGDSAVYLCASSIRGTTGELFFGEGSRLTVL.